The 30 T cell receptor beta chains in this list originate from one sample, sequenced in a study of radiation and T cells in renal cell carcinoma. Here immunoSEQ multiplex PCR was the method, and the copy in TCRdb shows in-frame clones only, minus some. This repertoire shows 100,000 to 150,000 clones, around 85% found once; its top ten account for 5% to 6.5%. Time point noted: blood 2 weeks post-SBRT. Treatment of the sample: 15 Gy SBRT to primary tumor, nephrectomy 4 weeks later. Specimen: blood, collected from a patient whose treatment included radiotherapy and nephrectomy. The source is a man aged 45-60 years with renal cell carcinoma.

The rearrangement uses TRBV2 and TRBJ1-5; D remains unclear. The CDR3 consists of 14 residues. Trimming removed 6 bases from V and 2 bases from J, with 11 bases in between. Germline CDR1 SNHLY, CDR2 FYNNEI. Here the CDR3 reads CASSGQAGNQPQHF. The DNA of the CDR3 is TGTGCCAGCAGCGGTCAGGCGGGCAATCAGCCCCAGCATTTT. Together with reference TRBV2 and TRBJ1-5, the CDR3 gives the full variable domain: EPEVTQTPSHQVTQMGQEVILRCVPISNHLYFYWYRQILGQKVEFLVSFYNNEISEKSEIFDDQFSVERPDGSNFTLKIRSTKLEDSAMYFCASSGQAGNQPQHFGDGTRLSIL.

This clone was observed a handful of times. The chain links TRBV5-8 to TRBJ2-2; possibly TRBD1 for D (6 bases). The V end was cut by 4 bases, the J end by 6 bases, with 16 bases between. Germline CDR1 reads SGHTS; CDR2 reads YDEGEE. The CDR3 covers 15 residues. The CDR3 spells CASSQKTGFAGELFF. The CDR3, as DNA: TGTGCCAGCAGCCAAAAAACAGGGTTCGCCGGGGAGCTGTTTTTT.

This clone has more than one count but fewer than ten. The chain combines TRBV7-9 with TRBJ1-1; D perhaps matches TRBD1 (6 bases). Germline CDR1 reads SEHNR; CDR2 reads FQNEAQ (reference sequence). V lost 5 bases and J 1 base, leaving 11 bases between the germline ends. The CDR3 totals 14 residues. The CDR3 DNA follows: TGTGCCAGCAGCGATGGGGGCGGGAACACTGAAGCTTTCTTT. It specifies CASSDGGGNTEAFF.

The chain recombines TRBV27 with TRBJ1-1; D gene ambiguous. CDR1 MNHEY and CDR2 SMNVEV come from the germline V gene (reference sequence). The CDR3 is 14 amino acids. The V end was cut by 6 bases, the J end by 0 bases, with 11 bases between. CDR3 coding DNA: TGTGCCAGCAGGCCCCAGACACTGAACACTGAAGCTTTCTTT. It specifies CASRPQTLNTEAFF.

This clone was recorded once. The chain carries TRBV6-1 and TRBJ2-2, with D perhaps TRBD1 or TRBD2 (5 bases each). Germline CDR1 is MNHNS and CDR2 is SASEGT. The CDR3 covers 14 residues. Deletions cut 8 bases from V and 3 bases from J, with 13 bases between. For the CDR3, the DNA is TGTGCCAGCGTGAGAGGGGTCGACACCGGGGAGCTGTTTTTT. The encoded protein is CASVRGVDTGELFF.

The genes are TRBV6-1 and TRBJ2-7, with TRBD1 matching 7 bases. The J segment lost 6 bases and the V segment lost 6 bases, leaving 11 bases of the junction unmatched. Germline CDR1 is MNHNS and CDR2 is SASEGT. CDR3 length: 14 amino acids. This CDR3 reads CASRTGDRLGEQYF. CDR3 in DNA: TGTGCCAGCAGAACAGGGGACCGCTTAGGCGAGCAGTACTTC.

This chain links TRBV28 with TRBJ2-5, with no clear D. The CDR3 loop spans 13 amino acids. V was pared by 6 bases and J by 12 bases, with 20 bases between. Germline V lookup: CDR1 MDHEN, CDR2 SYDVKM. The CDR3 region is CASRTPQDQLEYF. The CDR3 DNA reads TGTGCCAGCAGAACGCCTCAGGATCAATTGGAGTACTTC.

This clone was picked up one time. This sequence joins TRBV5-6 and TRBJ1-1; the D is unclear. Trimming left V 0 bases short and J 1 base short, with 7 bases between. Looked up from germline, CDR1 is SGHDT and CDR2 is YYEEEE. The CDR3 is 14 residues long. CDR3 sequence reads: CASSLVAGNTEAFF. In nucleotides, the CDR3 is TGTGCCAGCAGCTTGGTCGCAGGGAACACTGAAGCTTTCTTT.

V is TRBV5-1 and J is TRBJ2-2, with D tentatively TRBD2 (5 bases). V gave up 0 bases and J gave up 6 bases, with 15 bases separating them. This CDR3 comprises 16 residues. CDR1 and CDR2 (germline): SGHRS, YFSETQ. The DNA of the CDR3 is TGCGCCAGCAGCTTGGAAACGGCGGGTGTGGCCGGGGAGCTGTTTTTT. Its protein is CASSLETAGVAGELFF.

This chain connects TRBV5-1 to TRBJ2-3, with unresolved D. CDR3 length: 13 residues. Trimming removed 4 bases from V and 5 bases from J, with 11 bases in between. Germline CDR1 and CDR2: SGHRS and YFSETQ. This chain's CDR3 is CASSEPPGDTQYF. The CDR3 bases are TGCGCCAGCAGCGAGCCACCAGGAGATACGCAGTATTTT.

Only a few counts were recorded for this clone. This chain connects TRBV5-1 to TRBJ2-2; TRBD2 is a possible D gene (5 bases). CDR1 is SGHRS and CDR2 is YFSETQ in the germline V gene. CDR3 length: 15 amino acids. The V end lost 1 base, the J end lost 7 bases, and 14 bases lay between the germline ends. The CDR3 coding sequence is TGCGCCAGCAGCTTGCTCGGACTGATAGTCGGGGAGCTGTTTTTT. Protein product: CASSLLGLIVGELFF.

The chain links TRBV6-5 to TRBJ1-2, with 10 bases identical to TRBD1. With V trimmed by 2 bases and J by 2 bases, 5 bases remained unmatched. CDR3 size: 16 residues. The V gene's germline CDR1 is MNHEY and CDR2 SVGAGI. CDR3 bases: TGTGCCAGCAGTTACGGGACGGGACAGGGGAACTATGGCTACACCTTC. Protein sequence: CASSYGTGQGNYGYTF.

This clone occurred a few times. The gene calls are TRBV5-1 and TRBJ2-3; 7 bases fit TRBD1. Germline lookup yields CDR1 SGHRS and CDR2 YFSETQ. J lost 0 bases, V lost 4 bases, and 5 bases had no gene match. The CDR3 has 15 amino acids. CDR3 sequence: CASSPGTASTDTQYF. CDR3 DNA sequence: TGCGCCAGCAGCCCCGGGACAGCTAGCACAGATACGCAGTATTTT.

This clone was counted between two and nine times. The chain couples TRBV28 to TRBJ2-2; no definite D call. Germline-derived CDR1 and CDR2 are MDHEN and SYDVKM. V was trimmed by 4 bases and J by 3 bases, leaving 3 bases between them. The CDR3 spans 12 residues. Written as DNA, the CDR3 is TGTGCCAGCAGTTCCGACACCGGGGAGCTGTTTTTT. Translated: CASSSDTGELFF.

The chain couples TRBV7-9 to TRBJ1-3; 7 bases are a match to TRBD1. The V gene end was trimmed by 5 bases and the J gene end by 2 bases; junction bases not matched to a gene: 9. The germline V gene has CDR1 SEHNR and CDR2 FQNEAQ (reference sequence). The CDR3 sequence is 16 residues long. As DNA, the CDR3 is TGTGCCAGCAGCCGTTTGGGACAGTTAACTGGAAACACCATATATTTT. Translating gives CASSRLGQLTGNTIYF.

In nucleotides, the CDR3 is TGTGCTAGTGGTTTGGTATGGTCTGGCGGGGGGGCAGAGACCCAGTACTTC. Its protein product is CASGLVWSGGGAETQYF. The chain uses TRBV12-5 and TRBJ2-5; 9 nucleotides line up with TRBD2. J was trimmed by 4 bases and V by 0 bases; bases with no gene match: 9. CDR1 is LGHNT and CDR2 is FRNRAP in the germline V gene. CDR3 size: 17 residues.

The chain uses TRBV5-1 and TRBJ2-3; 9 bases fit TRBD2. V shed 4 bases, J shed 0 bases, and the junction held 6 bases outside the gene matches. This CDR3 region has 16 residues. Germline loops: CDR1 SGHRS, CDR2 YFSETQ. The CDR3 coding sequence is TGCGCCAGCAGCCCCTCAGCGGGGGGTAGCACAGATACGCAGTATTTT. This translates into CASSPSAGGSTDTQYF.

In its sample, this clone was seen a few times. V and J are TRBV6-5 and TRBJ2-1; weak D call: TRBD2 (7 bases). The CDR3 runs to 16 residues. Germline lookup yields CDR1 MNHEY and CDR2 SVGAGI. V was trimmed by 0 bases and J by 4 bases, leaving 13 bases between them. CDR3 sequence: CASSYSSGGPYNEQFF. The CDR3 DNA reads TGTGCCAGCAGTTACTCGTCCGGGGGGCCATACAATGAGCAGTTCTTC.

This clone was seen only once. The rearrangement links TRBV9 to TRBJ2-1; D gene ambiguous. The CDR3 contains 13 residues. The V end was cut by 0 bases, the J end by 9 bases, with 10 bases between. The germline gives CDR1 SGDLS, CDR2 YYNGEE. The CDR3 region is CASSVGQVGEQFF. The CDR3 region has the DNA TGTGCCAGCAGCGTAGGCCAAGTGGGTGAGCAGTTCTTC.

The table lists this clone with a few counts. This sequence joins TRBV7-9 and TRBJ2-7; 7 bases line up with TRBD1. The CDR3 has 15 residues. Germline V gene data show CDR1 as SEHNR and CDR2 as FQNEAQ (reference sequence). J lost 10 bases, V lost 3 bases, and 15 bases had no gene match. For the CDR3, the DNA is TGTGCCAGCAGCTTTACAACCGGGACAGAGAATAATCAGTACTTC. This translates into CASSFTTGTENNQYF.

This clone has only one observation. The chain links TRBV15 to TRBJ2-1, with 7 bases fitting TRBD1. With V trimmed by 0 bases and J by 4 bases, 9 bases remained unmatched. The germline V gene has CDR1 LNHNV and CDR2 YYDKDF (reference sequence). The CDR3 has 17 residues. The CDR3 DNA reads as TGTGCCACCAGCAGAGAGTCCGGGACAGAATCATACAATGAGCAGTTCTTC. Its translation is CATSRESGTESYNEQFF.

This sequence joins TRBV27 and TRBJ1-4; 8 bases are a match to TRBD1. Germline CDR1 reads MNHEY; CDR2 reads SMNVEV (reference sequence). J gave up 8 bases and V 5 bases, and 7 bases lay outside the gene matches. The CDR3 extends over 14 amino acids. The CDR3 coding sequence is TGTGCCAGCAGTACCGGGACAGGTCGAGAAAAACTGTTTTTT. It codes for CASSTGTGREKLFF.

The rearrangement links TRBV6-4 to TRBJ2-3, with no clear D. The CDR3 is made up of 14 amino acids. V was trimmed by 0 bases and J by 0 bases, leaving 4 bases between them. The germline V gene has CDR1 MRHNA and CDR2 SNTAGT. The CDR3 nucleotides read TGTGCCAGCAGTGACTCACATAGCACAGATACGCAGTATTTT. It codes for CASSDSHSTDTQYF.

This clone came up a few times. The rearrangement uses TRBV29-1 and TRBJ1-2, with D maybe TRBD1 (5 bases). The V and J ends lost 4 bases and 4 bases respectively, with 19 bases between them. The CDR3 is 15 amino acids. Germline V gene data show CDR1 as SQVTM and CDR2 as ANQGSEA. CDR3 loop: CSVVGSVGTGYGYTF. In DNA form, the CDR3 reads TGCAGCGTTGTTGGGTCGGTAGGGACCGGCTATGGCTACACCTTC. The variable domain in full, completed from reference TRBV29-1 and TRBJ1-2, reads SAVISQKPSRDICQRGTSLTIQCQVDSQVTMMFWYRQQPGQSLTLIATANQGSEATYESGFVIDKFPISRPNLTFSTLTVSNMSPEDSSIYLCSVVGSVGTGYGYTFGSGTRLTVV.

The V call is TRBV5-5, the J call TRBJ1-6; a possible D gene is TRBD1 (5 bases). The CDR3 has 13 residues. Germline CDR1 and CDR2: SGHKS and YYEKEE (reference sequence). The V and J ends lost 7 bases and 8 bases respectively, with 13 bases between them. The CDR3 loop is CASRPGGDSPLHF. As DNA, the CDR3 is TGTGCCAGCCGCCCGGGGGGAGATTCACCCCTCCACTTT.

This rearrangement joins TRBV10-3 to TRBJ2-3; 8 bases align to TRBD2. Per the germline V gene, CDR1 is ENHRY and CDR2 is SYGVKD. CDR3 length equals 18 residues. The trim removed 3 bases at V and 0 bases at J, leaving 11 bases unmatched. The CDR3 loop is CAISDHPRSGRSTDTQYF. CDR3 in DNA: TGTGCCATCAGTGATCATCCCAGGAGCGGGAGAAGCACAGATACGCAGTATTTT.

The chain uses TRBV7-8 and TRBJ1-5; D gene uncertain. V dropped 3 bases and J dropped 1 base, with 19 bases sitting between them. CDR1 is SGHVS and CDR2 is FQNEAQ in the germline V gene. The CDR3 spans 18 residues. CDR3 sequence: CASSFWSGVGLSNQPQHF. DNA of the CDR3: TGTGCCAGCAGCTTTTGGTCGGGCGTAGGGCTGAGCAATCAGCCCCAGCATTTT.

This clone was seen a single time. The rearrangement uses TRBV19 and TRBJ1-5, with D unresolved. Germline lookup yields CDR1 LNHDA and CDR2 SQIVND (reference sequence). V was trimmed by 2 bases and J by 7 bases, leaving 9 bases between them. The CDR3 has 13 amino acids. The CDR3 coding sequence is TGTGCCAGTAGTATATCGGGGTGGCAGCCCCAGCATTTT. Translating it yields CASSISGWQPQHF.

This chain connects TRBV7-3 to TRBJ2-1; TRBD2 might be the D (5 bases). The CDR3 totals 14 residues. Germline V lookup: CDR1 SGHTA, CDR2 FQGTGA. V was clipped by 5 bases and J by 3 bases, with 11 bases between them. CDR3 region: CASSQVGLYNEQFF. For the CDR3, the DNA is TGTGCCAGCAGCCAAGTTGGACTCTACAATGAGCAGTTCTTC.

This clone was found a few times. The chain recombines TRBV19 with TRBJ1-1; 7 nucleotides line up with TRBD1. The germline CDR1 and CDR2 sequences are LNHDA and SQIVND (reference sequence). J lost 7 bases, V lost 7 bases, and 9 bases had no gene match. This CDR3 has 13 amino acids. As DNA, the CDR3 is TGTGCCAGTATCAACGTCCAGGGGGGTGAAGCTTTCTTT. It yields the protein CASINVQGGEAFF.